This T cell receptor (beta chain) emerged from a study of blood T cell repertoires in COVID-19. On the study more broadly: T cells, B-cell-depleted T cells, or PBMCs supplied cDNA or gDNA.

Germline V gene lookup returns CDR1 LGHDT and CDR2 YNNKEL (reference sequence). The CDR3 runs 14 residues. With 4 bases clipped from V and 5 bases from J, the junction kept 6 bases outside the gene matches. As originally analysed: How many nucleated cells were present was estimated from reference gene primer amplification. TCRdb's copy holds only in-frame clones and misses some; the assay was immunoSEQ multiplex PCR. The DNA gave D and trimming, while V, J and clone size come from that table. The sample has fewer than 300,000 clones; 87% are singletons. The clonotype was recovered from a woman in her 40s who had recovered from COVID-19. This chain links TRBV3-1 (or the pseudogene TRBV3-2) with TRBJ2-5; 8 bases are a match to TRBD2. The sequenced material came from peripheral blood. CDR3 protein: CASSRQRGWETQYF. CDR3 in DNA: TGTGCCAGCAGCCGCCAGCGGGGGTGGGAGACCCAGTACTTC.